The 20 T cell receptor beta chains below all came from one sample that was sequenced in a study of CD4 and CD8 cells across lung adenocarcinoma regions (dated by TCRdb to the late 2010s). The library came from PCR. The sequencing machine was a HiSeq X Ten. TCRdb trimmed public reads at Q25 via fastp, called clones via MiXCR and kept in-frame beta chains. Each entry merges the rows of one CDR3 protein and shows their most common DNA and genes. In this sample the table shows roughly 4,200 distinct CDR3 sequences, about 50% of which occur a single time. In total, the top ten clones hold approximately 15% of the sample. Source material: CD4+ T cells from the center of a lung tumor. This specimen's cell subset or site label, per the study, means: tumor center region. The receptor set was obtained from a female donor with lung adenocarcinoma. The CD4 and CD8 labels of this study may be unreliable.

By share, this clonotype counts as large (0.1 to 1%). CDR3 bases: TGCGCCAGCAGCCTCTCCGGGGGTAGCACAGATACGCAGTATTTT. Translated, it gives CASSLSGGSTDTQYF. This chain uses TRBV4-1 with TRBJ2-3; D is possibly TRBD2 (6 bases). The germline gives CDR1 MGHRA, CDR2 YSYEKL. V lost 4 bases and J 0 bases, leaving 11 bases between the germline ends. The CDR3 consists of 15 residues.

This chain uses TRBV11-2 with TRBJ2-3; 7 positions agree with TRBD2. From germline, CDR1 is SGHAT and CDR2 FQNNGV. This CDR3 region has 14 residues. J lost 2 bases, V lost 7 bases, and 6 bases had no gene match. The CDR3, as DNA: TGTGCCAGCAAGCGGGACCACCTCACAGATACGCAGTATTTT. Translating gives CASKRDHLTDTQYF. The full variable domain, in which reference TRBV11-2 and TRBJ2-3 provide the parts outside the CDR3, is EAGVAQSPRYKIIEKRQSVAFWCNPISGHATLYWYQQILGQGPKLLIQFQNNGVVDDSQLPKDRFSAERLKGVDSTLKIQPAKLEDSAVYLCASKRDHLTDTQYFGPGTRLTVL.

This clonotype is large within its sample. The chain is built from TRBV6-1 and TRBJ2-5, with D possibly TRBD2 on 6 matching bases. Germline CDR1 is MNHNS and CDR2 is SASEGT. Trimming removed 4 bases at V and 4 bases at J, with 13 bases between. The CDR3 loop spans 14 amino acids. CDR3: CASSGGGEGETQYF. The DNA of the CDR3 is TGTGCCAGCAGTGGGGGCGGGGAAGGAGAGACCCAGTACTTC.

This chain's CDR3 is CATSIDYASGTDTQYF. DNA of the CDR3: TGTGCCACCAGCATAGACTACGCCAGTGGCACAGATACGCAGTATTTT. This chain uses TRBV15 with TRBJ2-3; perhaps TRBD2 as D (5 bases). CDR1 is LNHNV and CDR2 is YYDKDF in the germline V gene (reference sequence). The CDR3 loop spans 16 amino acids. V was pared by 4 bases and J by 1 base, with 15 bases between.

The chain recombines TRBV6-5 with TRBJ2-2; TRBD2 might be the D (5 bases). Per the germline V gene, CDR1 is MNHEY and CDR2 is SVGAGI. Trimming shortened V by 2 bases and J by 7 bases, and 8 bases separated the two germline ends. This CDR3 spans 13 amino acids. The CDR3 here is CASSYNEGGELFF. Here the CDR3 DNA reads TGTGCCAGCAGTTACAATGAGGGCGGGGAGCTGTTTTTT.

This clonotype is medium-sized within its sample. The V call is TRBV4-2, the J call TRBJ2-3; TRBD2 agrees at 8 bases. CDR1 LGHNA and CDR2 YNFKEQ come from the germline V gene. CDR3 length equals 21 residues. After removal of 0 bases from V and 8 bases from J, the junction contained 25 bases not matched to a gene. This CDR3 reads CASSQEQTATGTRAVGGTQYF. CDR3 coding DNA: TGTGCCAGCAGCCAAGAACAAACGGCGACCGGGACTAGGGCCGTCGGAGGTACGCAGTATTTT.

The chain employs TRBV6-1 and TRBJ2-3, with D possibly being TRBD1 or TRBD2 (5 bases each). Germline assignment: CDR1 MNHNS and CDR2 SASEGT. Between the trimmed V and J ends, which lost 5 bases and 1 base, there was a span of 10 bases. This CDR3 region has 14 residues. CDR3: CASSPLGGTDTQYF. The CDR3 nucleotides are TGTGCCAGCAGTCCCCTGGGGGGCACAGATACGCAGTATTTT.

The rearrangement links TRBV14 to TRBJ1-3; D unresolved. CDR1 is SGHDN, CDR2 FVKESK, per germline. Trimming cost V 0 bases and J 0 bases, with 6 bases left between them. This CDR3 comprises 15 residues. The CDR3 nucleotides read TGTGCCAGCAGCCAAGATCTCTACTCTGGAAACACCATATATTTT. As protein: CASSQDLYSGNTIYF.

Comment on this clonotype: The junction departs from germline at one end; a sequencing error may be responsible. The chain links TRBV27 to TRBJ2-5; a weak D match, TRBD2 (7 bases). This CDR3 is built from 16 residues. Germline assignment: CDR1 MNHEY and CDR2 SMNVEV (reference sequence). This chain's CDR3 is CACAGDGGRDQEIQYF. In DNA form, the CDR3 reads TGTGCGTGTGCGGGGGACGGGGGCCGTGACCAAGAGATCCAGTACTTC.

The sample holds a few counts of this clonotype. A much larger clone differs from this one at a single base, so this may be a read error. This chain links TRBV4-1 with TRBJ2-1; D is unclear. The DNA end lines up better with TRBJ2-7; the J call may be wrong. The CDR3 runs to 12 residues. Germline V gene sequence: CDR1 MGHRA, CDR2 YSYEKL. In nucleotides, the CDR3 is TGCGCCAGCAGCCAAGAATCCAATGAGCAGTACTTC. Encoded protein: CASSQESNEQYF.

The V gene is TRBV6-1, the J gene TRBJ2-4; D uncertain. The DNA end is a closer match to TRBJ2-1, so the J assignment may be wrong. CDR1 and CDR2 from the germline V gene are MNHNS and SASEGT. CDR3 length equals 15 residues. The CDR3 DNA sequence: TGTGCCAGCAGGCCCGACTCGAGCTCCTACAATGAGCAGTTCTTC. Protein: CASRPDSSSYNEQFF.

The chain uses TRBV7-3 and TRBJ2-1; 12 nucleotides line up with TRBD2. This CDR3 comprises 17 residues. The junction had 9 bases not matched to a gene; V was cut back by 5 bases and J by 4 bases. The V gene's germline CDR1 is SGHTA and CDR2 FQGTGA. The CDR3 loop reads CASSQRGLAGSYNEQFF. The CDR3 DNA is TGTGCCAGCAGCCAAAGGGGACTAGCGGGTTCATACAATGAGCAGTTCTTC.

On this clonotype: A much larger clone differs by one base, so this may be a read error. The J gene is TRBJ2-1, the V gene TRBV3-1; a possible D gene is TRBD2 (6 bases). The germline V and J ends were trimmed by 4 bases and 10 bases, with 20 bases remaining between them. Germline V lookup: CDR1 LGHDT, CDR2 YNNKEL (reference sequence). CDR3 size: 15 residues. The CDR3 nucleotides read TGTGCCAGCAGCCGAAGACTAGTTTCATCTCACGAGCAGTTCTTC. Amino acid sequence: CASSRRLVSSHEQFF.

By share of the sample, this clonotype is large. The chain has TRBV7-2 and TRBJ2-1; 9 nucleotides line up with TRBD2. TRBJ2-7 matches the DNA end more closely, so the J call is doubtful. This CDR3 has 14 amino acids. Germline CDR1 reads SGHTA; CDR2 reads FQGNSA. The CDR3 sequence: CASSFSGGSYEQYF. DNA of the CDR3: TGTGCCAGCAGCTTTAGCGGGGGATCCTACGAGCAGTACTTC.

For this clonotype: The germline gene is not matched at one end of the junction; a read error may be the cause. V gene TRBV7-2 combines with J gene TRBJ1-5; D unresolved. CDR1 is SGHTA and CDR2 is FQGNSA in the germline V gene. This CDR3 comprises 13 residues. CDR3 region: CASSLLCNQPQHF. In DNA form, the CDR3 reads TGTGCCAGCAGCTTACTTTGCAATCAGCCCCAGCACTTT.

The chain uses TRBV6-1 and TRBJ2-5; 7 nucleotides line up with TRBD1. The ends lost 6 bases at V and 5 bases at J; junction bases unmatched: 6. The CDR3 length is 13 residues. CDR1 and CDR2 from the germline V gene are MNHNS and SASEGT. CDR3 sequence (DNA): TGTGCCAGCAGACAGGGGAGCGCGGAGACCCAGTACTTC. Protein product: CASRQGSAETQYF.

This chain connects TRBV28 to TRBJ2-5; maybe TRBD1 (5 bases). Between the trimmed V and J ends, which lost 2 bases and 2 bases, there was a span of 24 bases. The length of the CDR3 is 19 residues. Germline values: CDR1 MDHEN, CDR2 SYDVKM. Here the CDR3 reads CASSLALRTSSLIQETQYF. For the CDR3, the DNA is TGTGCCAGCAGTTTAGCTTTGAGGACAAGCTCCCTCATACAAGAGACCCAGTACTTC. The variable domain in full, with the rest retrieved from reference TRBV28 and TRBJ2-5, is DVKVTQSSRYLVKRTGEKVFLECVQDMDHENMFWYRQDPGLGLRLIYFSYDVKMKEKGDIPEGYSVSREKKERFSLILESASTNQTSMYLCASSLALRTSSLIQETQYFGPGTRLLVL.

This rearrangement joins TRBV27 to TRBJ2-7; the match to TRBD1 covers 7 bases. There are 15 residues in the CDR3. Germline-derived CDR1 and CDR2 are MNHEY and SMNVEV (reference sequence). Trimming removed 0 bases from V and 2 bases from J; junction bases left unmatched: 4. CDR3 region: CASSLSRGIPYEQYF. CDR3 in DNA: TGTGCCAGCAGTTTATCCAGGGGGATCCCCTACGAGCAGTACTTC.

To note about this clonotype: Given a much more abundant clone one base away, this may be a read error. The gene calls are TRBV4-1 and TRBJ2-1; tentatively, D is TRBD2 (8 bases). Germline assignment: CDR1 MGHRA and CDR2 YSYEKL. Trimming shortened V by 0 bases and J by 13 bases, and 19 bases separated the two germline ends. The CDR3 runs 15 residues. The CDR3 coding sequence is TGCGCCAGCAGCCAAGAACAGGGGCGGGGGGAGACCCAGTTCTTC. It translates to CASSQEQGRGETQFF.

The table lists this clonotype with a few counts. This chain's CDR3 is CASRLDNEQFF. CDR3 coding DNA: TGTGCCAGCAGACTGGACAATGAGCAGTTCTTC. This chain connects TRBV6-1 to TRBJ2-1; no clear D gene. V lost 6 bases, J lost 5 bases, and 5 bases lay in between. Germline V gene lookup returns CDR1 MNHNS and CDR2 SASEGT. CDR3 length: 11 residues.